The rows below give T cell receptor beta chains drawn from one sample of a study of radiotherapy plus CTLA-4 blockade in lung cancer. Here immunoSEQ multiplex PCR was the method, and the copy in TCRdb shows in-frame clones only, minus some. The sample carries 15,000 to 20,000 clones, more than 75% recorded once. The material was peripheral blood, obtained from a patient treated with radiotherapy plus ipilimumab. Receptor source: a human donor with non-small cell lung cancer whose response to radiotherapy plus ipilimumab could not be evaluated. Both conserved end residues are part of each CDR3. A D gene is named only where the DNA matches it firmly. Only some rows state a clone size, as once, few, many or a class for expanded clones.

NA	TRBD1	TRBV11-2	TRBJ1-2	TGTGCCAGCAGCTTAGATCGGGACAGGGGATATGGCTACACCTTC	CASSLDRDRGYGYTF
once	TRBD1	TRBV11-1	TRBJ2-7	TGTGCCAGCAGCCCACGACAGGGACCGACCTACGAGCAGTACTTC	CASSPRQGPTYEQYF
NA	TRBD1	TRBV9	TRBJ1-2	TGTGCCAGCAGCGTAGGGACAGGGGGTTGGAACTATGGCTACACCTTC	CASSVGTGGWNYGYTF
NA	TRBD1	TRBV28	TRBJ2-1	TGTGCCAGCAGTGTACAGGGGCGTGCTGAGCAGTTCTTC	CASSVQGRAEQFF
NA	NA	TRBV19	TRBJ2-2	TGTGCCAGTAGTATCCGGGGGTTTCCCGGGGAGCTGTTTTTT	CASSIRGFPGELFF
NA	TRBD1	TRBV28	TRBJ1-5	TGTGCCAGCAGGGCCAGGGGGCTCGGGAGCAATCAGCCCCAGCATTTT	CASRARGLGSNQPQHF
NA	TRBD2	TRBV7-2	TRBJ2-1	TGTGCCAGCAGCTTAGGGGGTCTAGCGGGAGTCCCCTACAATGAGCAGTTCTTC	CASSLGGLAGVPYNEQFF
NA	NA	TRBV5-1	TRBJ2-7	TGCGCCAGCAGCCTGGACGGGAGCTACGAGCAGTACTTC	CASSLDGSYEQYF
NA	NA	TRBV5-6	TRBJ1-1	TGTGCCAGCAGCCTGGGCCCGGGCACTGAAGCTTTCTTT	CASSLGPGTEAFF
NA	NA	TRBV7-2	TRBJ2-7	TGTGCCAGCAGCTCCGGGAGCCTAACCTACGAGCAGTACTTC	CASSSGSLTYEQYF
NA	NA	TRBV7-9	TRBJ1-1	TGTGCCAGCAGCTACATACAGGGCAGCACTGAAGCTTTCTTT	CASSYIQGSTEAFF
NA	NA	TRBV2	TRBJ1-1	TGTGCCAGCAGTGCCGGGATGAACACTGAAGCTTTCTTT	CASSAGMNTEAFF
NA	TRBD1	TRBV4-2	TRBJ2-7	TGTGCCAGCAGCCAGGGACAGGGGACTCTGCAGTACTTC	CASSQGQGTLQYF
once	TRBD1	TRBV28	TRBJ2-4	TGTGCCAGCAGACCGACAGGGTTCTTAGCCAAAAACATTCAGTACTTC	CASRPTGFLAKNIQYF
NA	NA	TRBV4-1	TRBJ2-7	TGCGCCAGCAGCCTAGGACTGGGGGGAGGCGAGCAGTACTTC	CASSLGLGGGEQYF
NA	NA	TRBV6-1	TRBJ2-7	TGTGCCAGCAGGCCGAGCTCCTACGAGCAGTACTTC	CASRPSSYEQYF
NA	NA	TRBV19	TRBJ1-6	TGTGCCAGTAGTATCGACGGCAAACAGGCGTATAATTCACCCCTCCACTTT	CASSIDGKQAYNSPLHF
NA	TRBD1	TRBV7-3	TRBJ2-7	TGTGCCAGCAGCGAGCGGACAGGGGGCGCGTGGGAGCAGTACTTC	CASSERTGGAWEQYF
NA	NA	TRBV6-6	TRBJ1-2	TGTGCCAGCAGTTACAGCGGGGGTAGTGGCTACACCTTC	CASSYSGGSGYTF
once	TRBD1	TRBV4-3	TRBJ1-5	TGCGCCAGCAGCCAAGAATACAGGGGGTTCGGTCAGCCCCAGCATTTT	CASSQEYRGFGQPQHF
NA	NA	TRBV5-1	TRBJ2-3	TGCGCCAGTAGACAGGTGTGGGGAGCGGATACGCAGTATTTT	CASRQVWGADTQYF